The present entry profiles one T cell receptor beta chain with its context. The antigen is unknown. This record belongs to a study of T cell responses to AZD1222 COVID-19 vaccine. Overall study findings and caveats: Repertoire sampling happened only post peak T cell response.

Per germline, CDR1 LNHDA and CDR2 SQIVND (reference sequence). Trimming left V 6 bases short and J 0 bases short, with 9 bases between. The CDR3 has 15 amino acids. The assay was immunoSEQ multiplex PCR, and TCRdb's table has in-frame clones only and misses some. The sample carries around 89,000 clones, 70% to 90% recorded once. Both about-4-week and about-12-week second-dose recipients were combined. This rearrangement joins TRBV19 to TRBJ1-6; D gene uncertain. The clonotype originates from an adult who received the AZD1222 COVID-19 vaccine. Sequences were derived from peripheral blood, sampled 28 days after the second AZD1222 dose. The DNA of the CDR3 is TGTGCCAGTAGGGCCCAGAGCTCCTATAATTCACCCCTCCACTTT. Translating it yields CASRAQSSYNSPLHF.